Reported below is one T cell receptor beta chain. The data are from a study of shared clonotypes between healthy human individuals. Study at large: CD4 naive cells filled three plates per donor, CD4 memory three, CD8 naive two and CD8 memory one.

Selected positively for CCR7 and CD45RO-negative, naive CD8 cells excluded terminally differentiated effector memory CD45RA+ cells. V gave up 3 bases and J gave up 7 bases; unmatched junction bases: 11. The CDR3 extends over 16 amino acids. Germline lookup yields CDR1 SNHLY and CDR2 FYNNEI. The method was immunoSEQ multiplex PCR; TCRdb's version includes in-frame clones alone and lacks a portion of them. The table includes 550,000 to 650,000 clones, 95% to 96% detected once. This sequence was found in a woman aged 30 to 39 in good health. The sample was naive CD8+ T cells sorted from blood. The V and J genes are TRBV2 and TRBJ1-3, with 8 bases that match TRBD1. DNA for the CDR3: TGTGCCAGCAGTGATTTGGCAGGGGGCGAGCAGAACACCATATATTTT. Translated, it gives CASSDLAGGEQNTIYF.